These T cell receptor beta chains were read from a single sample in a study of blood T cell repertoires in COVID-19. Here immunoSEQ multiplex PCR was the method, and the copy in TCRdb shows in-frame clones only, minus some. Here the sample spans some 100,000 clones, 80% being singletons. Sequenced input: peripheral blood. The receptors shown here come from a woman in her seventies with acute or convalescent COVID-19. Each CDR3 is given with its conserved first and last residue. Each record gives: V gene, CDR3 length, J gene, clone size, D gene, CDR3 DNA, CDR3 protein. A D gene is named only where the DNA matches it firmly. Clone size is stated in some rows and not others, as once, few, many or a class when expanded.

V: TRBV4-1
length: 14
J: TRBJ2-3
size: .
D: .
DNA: TGCGCCAGCAGCCCGACAACTAGCACAGATACGCAGTATTTT
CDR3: CASSPTTSTDTQYF

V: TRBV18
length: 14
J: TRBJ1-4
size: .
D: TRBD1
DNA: TGTGCCAGCTCATCCGGGACAGTTAATGAAAAACTGTTTTTT
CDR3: CASSSGTVNEKLFF

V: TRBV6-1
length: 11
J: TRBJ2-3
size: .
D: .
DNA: TGTGCCAGCAGTACAGCAGATACGCAGTATTTT
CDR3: CASSTADTQYF

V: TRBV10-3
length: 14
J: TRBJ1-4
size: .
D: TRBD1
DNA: TGTGCCATCAGCGAAGGACAGGGATATGAAAAACTGTTTTTT
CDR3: CAISEGQGYEKLFF

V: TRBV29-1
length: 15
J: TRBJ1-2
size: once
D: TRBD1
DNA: TGCAGCGTTGAAGCAATGACAGGGGGAGGTGAGGGCTACACCTTC
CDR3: CSVEAMTGGGEGYTF

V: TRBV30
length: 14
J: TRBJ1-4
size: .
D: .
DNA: TGTGCCTGGAGTGACGGGACACCAGATGAAAAACTGTTTTTT
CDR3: CAWSDGTPDEKLFF

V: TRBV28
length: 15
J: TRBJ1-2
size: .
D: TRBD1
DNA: TGTGCCAGCAGCCCGACAGGGGAAGGTAACTATGGCTACACCTTC
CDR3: CASSPTGEGNYGYTF

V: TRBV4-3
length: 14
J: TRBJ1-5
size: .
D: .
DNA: TGCGCCAGCAGCCTTCAGGGAGGGAGCCAGCCCCAGCATTTT
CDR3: CASSLQGGSQPQHF

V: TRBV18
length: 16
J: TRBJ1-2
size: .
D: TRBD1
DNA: TGTGCCAGCTCAAGCGGTACCGACAGGGCCAACTATGGCTACACCTTC
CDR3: CASSSGTDRANYGYTF

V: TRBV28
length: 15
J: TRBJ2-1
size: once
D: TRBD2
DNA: TGTGCCAGCAGTTTCGGCGGGGGGGCTTACAATGAGCAGTTCTTC
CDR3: CASSFGGGAYNEQFF

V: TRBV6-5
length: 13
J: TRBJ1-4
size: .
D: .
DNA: TGTGCCAGCACACCCGGGGGGGTTGAAAAACTGTTTTTT
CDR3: CASTPGGVEKLFF

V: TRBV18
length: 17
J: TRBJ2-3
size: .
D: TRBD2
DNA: TGTGCCAGCTCTCGGTTTGGTAGCGGGGGGCGCACAGATACGCAGTATTTT
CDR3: CASSRFGSGGRTDTQYF

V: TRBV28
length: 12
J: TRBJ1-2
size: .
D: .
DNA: TGTGCCAGCAGCCCCTTCGGGGGTGGCTACACCTTC
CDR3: CASSPFGGGYTF

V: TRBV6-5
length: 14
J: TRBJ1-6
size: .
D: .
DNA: TGTGCCAGCAGTTACCCGGAGATTAATTCACCCCTCCACTTT
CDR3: CASSYPEINSPLHF

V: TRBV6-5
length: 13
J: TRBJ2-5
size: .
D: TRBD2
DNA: TGTGCCAGCAGGCGGGGGGGCCCCGAGACCCAGTACTTC
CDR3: CASRRGGPETQYF

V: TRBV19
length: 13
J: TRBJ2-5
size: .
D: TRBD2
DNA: TGTGCCAGTAGTATGGCGGGAGGAGAGACCCAGTACTTC
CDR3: CASSMAGGETQYF

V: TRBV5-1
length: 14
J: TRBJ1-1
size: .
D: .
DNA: TGCGCCAGCAGCTTGATCCAGGGGAACACTGAAGCTTTCTTT
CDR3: CASSLIQGNTEAFF

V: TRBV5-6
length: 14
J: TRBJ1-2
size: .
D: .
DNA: TGTGCCAGCAGCTTGGACACAGGAAACTATGGCTACACCTTC
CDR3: CASSLDTGNYGYTF

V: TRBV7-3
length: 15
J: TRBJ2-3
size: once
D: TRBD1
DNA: TGTGCCAGCAGCTTAGGGACAGGAAACACAGATACGCAGTATTTT
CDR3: CASSLGTGNTDTQYF

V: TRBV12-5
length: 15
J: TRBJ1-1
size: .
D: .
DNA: TGTGCTAGTGGCCCCCCCGCGGGGGGTGGCACTGAAGCTTTCTTT
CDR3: CASGPPAGGGTEAFF

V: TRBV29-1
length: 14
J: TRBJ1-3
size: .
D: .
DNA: TGCAGCGTTGGAAATAGGGGGACAGGAAACACCATATATTTT
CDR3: CSVGNRGTGNTIYF

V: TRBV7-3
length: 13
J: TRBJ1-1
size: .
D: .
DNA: TGTGCCAGCAGGGCCCGTCCGAACACTGAAGCTTTCTTT
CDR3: CASRARPNTEAFF

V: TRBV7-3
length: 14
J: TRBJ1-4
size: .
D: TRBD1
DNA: TGTGCCAGCAGCCCGGACAGGGCGGGTGAAAAACTGTTTTTT
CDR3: CASSPDRAGEKLFF

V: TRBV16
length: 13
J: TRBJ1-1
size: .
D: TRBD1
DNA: TGTGCCAGCAGCCAAAAGGAGGGGGCGCGGGCTTTCTTT
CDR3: CASSQKEGARAFF

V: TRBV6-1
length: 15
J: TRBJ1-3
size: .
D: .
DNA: TGTGCCAGCAGTGAAGGGGAGGGGGCTGGAAACACCATATATTTT
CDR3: CASSEGEGAGNTIYF

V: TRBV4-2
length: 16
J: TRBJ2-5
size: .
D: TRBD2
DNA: TGTGCCAGCAGCCAAGAACTAGCGGGGGCTCAAGAGACCCAGTACTTC
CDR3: CASSQELAGAQETQYF

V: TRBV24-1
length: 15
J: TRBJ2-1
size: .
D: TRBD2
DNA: TGTGCCACCAGTTTTGGGGCCAGCGGGATCAATGAGCAGTTCTTC
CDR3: CATSFGASGINEQFF

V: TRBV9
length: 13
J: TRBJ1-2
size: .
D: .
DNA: TGTGCCAGCAGCGCAGGGTGGGGCTATGGCTACACCTTC
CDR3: CASSAGWGYGYTF

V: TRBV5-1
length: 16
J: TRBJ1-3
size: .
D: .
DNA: TGCGCCAGCAGCTTGGCCGGGGTAGGGACTGGAAACACCATATATTTT
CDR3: CASSLAGVGTGNTIYF

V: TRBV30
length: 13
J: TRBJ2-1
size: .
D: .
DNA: TGTGCCTGGAGGCGAGGTTCCGGCAATGAGCAGTTCTTC
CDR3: CAWRRGSGNEQFF

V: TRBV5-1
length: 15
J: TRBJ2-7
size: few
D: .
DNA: TGCGCCAGCAGCTCTGAGGCAGTCCTTAGCTACGAGCAGTACTTC
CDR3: CASSSEAVLSYEQYF

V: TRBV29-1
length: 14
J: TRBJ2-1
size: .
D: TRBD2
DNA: TGCAGCGTCCACGGGACTAGCGGGGTCAATGAGCAGTTCTTC
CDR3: CSVHGTSGVNEQFF

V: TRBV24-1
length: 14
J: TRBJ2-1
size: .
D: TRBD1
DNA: TGTGCCACCAGTGACCCGGGACAGGTGAATGAGCAGTTCTTC
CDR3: CATSDPGQVNEQFF

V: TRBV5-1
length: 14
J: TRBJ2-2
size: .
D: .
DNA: TGCGCCAGCAGCTTGGGAGCCAACACCGGGGAGCTGTTTTTT
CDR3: CASSLGANTGELFF

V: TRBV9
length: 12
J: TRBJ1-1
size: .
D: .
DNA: TGTGCCAGCAGCGTAGGCGGGGGAAATGCTTTCTTT
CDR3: CASSVGGGNAFF

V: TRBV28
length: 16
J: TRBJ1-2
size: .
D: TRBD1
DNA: TGTGCCAGCAGTTCCTCGACAGGGGGCCTTTTTGGAGGCTACACCTTC
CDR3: CASSSSTGGLFGGYTF

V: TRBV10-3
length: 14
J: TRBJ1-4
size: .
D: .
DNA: TGTGCCATCAGCAGACAGGAAATCGGCGAAAAACTGTTTTTT
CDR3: CAISRQEIGEKLFF

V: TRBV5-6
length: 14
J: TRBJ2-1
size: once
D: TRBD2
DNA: TGTGCCAGCAGCTTGAGGAGTAGCGGGGGGGCAGAGTTCTTC
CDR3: CASSLRSSGGAEFF

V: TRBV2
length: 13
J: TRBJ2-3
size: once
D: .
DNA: TGTGCCAGCAGTCTCTTAGGGGCAGATACGCAGTATTTT
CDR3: CASSLLGADTQYF